This paragraph reports one TCR beta chain. The antigen is undetermined. Template for every sorted-subset replicate PCR totaled about 200 ng DNA, tens of thousands of T cell genomes. Profiled with immunoSEQ multiplex PCR; TCRdb holds only in-frame clones, not every one. This sample has some 2,100,000 clones, with around 95% found just once. The data stem from a study of shared clonotypes between healthy human individuals. The study's findings and limits: Though the depth was large, rarefaction showed that sorted-subset sequencing was incomplete.

This CDR3 region has 18 residues. The germline gives CDR1 SGDLS, CDR2 YYNGEE. V lost 0 bases to trimming and J lost 6 bases; unmatched junction nucleotides: 18. There were no recent acute infections or vaccinations among the donors, who were healthy HIV-negative adults. Adults of Caucasian background living in Nashville, Tennessee made up all donors. The sequence was obtained from a young man in good health. Source material: naive CD4+ T cells sorted from blood. Noted subset: CD45RA+ positively selected. The chain recombines TRBV9 with TRBJ2-7, with TRBD2 matching over 7 bases. The chain's CDR3 is CASSVVIPTRGVTGEQYF. The CDR3 bases are TGTGCCAGCAGCGTAGTGATACCCACACGGGGGGTCACTGGCGAGCAGTACTTC. The entire variable domain, with the rest obtained from reference TRBV9 and TRBJ2-7, is as follows: DSGVTQTPKHLITATGQRVTLRCSPRSGDLSVYWYQQSLDQGLQFLIQYYNGEERAKGNILERFSAQQFPDLHSELNLSSLELGDSALYFCASSVVIPTRGVTGEQYFGPGTRLTVT.